Shown below are 6 T cell receptor beta chains from a single sample sequenced in a study of CD8 T cells in ankylosing spondylitis. In TCRdb, the 5' RACE reads were re-called with MiXCR into one record per CDR3 protein. The data contain roughly 250,000 distinct CDR3 sequences, 7.5% to 9% of them seen just once; the ten biggest clones take up about 6.5%. Sequencing was carried out using blood, either unsorted or a sorted T cell fraction (not recorded which). These TCRs come from a male donor with ankylosing spondylitis or in good health (not recorded which).

The J gene is TRBJ2-1, the V gene TRBV30; D is undetermined. Germline V gene sequence: CDR1 GTSNPN, CDR2 SVGIG (reference sequence). V lost 0 bases, J lost 7 bases, and 10 bases lay in between. The CDR3 has 13 amino acids. CDR3: CAWSVTSVNEQFF. In DNA, the CDR3 is TGTGCCTGGAGTGTAACCAGCGTGAATGAGCAGTTCTTC.

This clonotype appeared many times. The J gene is TRBJ2-7, the V gene TRBV5-1; TRBD2 matches 7 bases. The germline gives CDR1 SGHRS, CDR2 YFSETQ. The CDR3 length is 16 residues. V was pared by 0 bases and J by 5 bases, with 11 bases of the junction left unmatched. CDR3 sequence: CASSLALSAGSHEQYF. The CDR3 DNA follows: TGCGCCAGCAGCTTGGCCTTATCAGCGGGAAGCCACGAGCAGTACTTC.

On this clonotype: One base away lies a much larger clone, so this may be a sequencing read error. The chain combines TRBV4-2 with TRBJ2-2, with D tentatively TRBD2 (6 bases). The V end lost 0 bases, the J end lost 7 bases, and 12 bases lay between the germline ends. The CDR3 extends over 15 amino acids. Germline V gene lookup returns CDR1 LGHNA and CDR2 YNFKEQ. The CDR3 DNA sequence: TGTGCCAGCAGCCAAGATAGGCGGGGTAACGGGGAGCTGTTTTTT. This translates into CASSQDRRGNGELFF.

V gene TRBV12-3 or TRBV12-4 combines with J gene TRBJ2-3, with D possibly matching TRBD1 (5 bases). V lost 6 bases and J lost 2, with 15 bases in between. The CDR3 has 15 amino acids. The DNA for the CDR3 is TGTGCCAGCAGCCCCCTGGGGCGGTACACAGATACGCAGTATTTT. Residues: CASSPLGRYTDTQYF.

This clonotype was detected ten times or more. The rearrangement links TRBV20-1 to TRBJ2-4; D gene unclear. With 6 bases removed from V and 0 bases from J, the gap between germline ends came to 9 bases. There are 13 residues in the CDR3. Germline V lookup: CDR1 DFQATT, CDR2 SNEGSKA (reference sequence). The chain's CDR3 is CSAVILAKNIQYF. The CDR3 DNA sequence: TGCAGTGCGGTTATTCTAGCCAAAAACATTCAGTACTTC.

This clonotype was observed many times. The chain couples TRBV7-2 to TRBJ2-1; a weak D match, TRBD2 (5 bases). The length of the CDR3 is 16 residues. Deletions cut 5 bases from V and 10 bases from J, with 24 bases between. The germline V gene encodes CDR1 SGHTA and CDR2 FQGNSA. CDR3: CASSGGLSDPSSEQFF. CDR3 bases: TGTGCCAGCAGCGGTGGACTCTCCGACCCAAGTTCGGAGCAGTTCTTC.